The clone carrying this T cell receptor (beta chain) was recorded a few times. Its antigen is unknown. With a much larger clone just one base away, this may be a read error. V shed 7 bases, J shed 6 bases, and the junction held 9 bases outside the gene matches. Germline assignment: CDR1 SQVTM and CDR2 ANQGSEA. The CDR3 covers 12 residues. This record belongs to a study of blood T cells in healthy people across ages. Findings of the study overall: Possibly confounding the expanded clonotype changes was the fact that donor CMV status was unknown.

Then a second PCR, running about 6 to 12 cycles, was carried out with a sample-barcoded 5' primer and a J-beta primer mix. Carrying 12 random nucleotides, a template-switch adaptor labeled each individual cDNA molecule. TCRdb redid the calling of the 5' RACE reads with MiXCR, one entry per CDR3 protein. The data hold around 1,500,000 distinct CDR3 sequences, with 28% observed a single time. This receptor was identified in a woman younger than 45 in good health. The specimen sequenced was blood. This chain uses TRBV29-1 with TRBJ2-7; 7 bases are a match to TRBD2. The CDR3 coding sequence is TGCAGCGCGTCAGCCGGGGAGGGCGAGCAGTACTTC. Translating it yields CSASAGEGEQYF.